Shown below are 11 T cell receptor beta chains from a single sample sequenced in a study of T cells in Graves' hyperthyroidism and ophthalmopathy. Amplified TCR beta CDR3 regions came from RNA transcripts. The HTBI primer set was used in a first-round RT-PCR of the TCR CDR3. One entry per CDR3 protein, called by TCRdb with MiXCR from the multiplex PCR reads. The sample contains some 550,000 distinct CDR3 sequences, about a sixth of which appear only once. Sequencing was performed on blood. Every receptor here comes from a woman between 35 and 50 years old with Graves' ophthalmopathy.

This clonotype was observed at least ten times. The V call is TRBV6-2 or TRBV6-3, the J call TRBJ1-1; D uncertain. This CDR3 has 14 amino acids. Trimming took 5 bases from V and 5 from J, leaving 15 bases between them. Germline-derived CDR1 and CDR2 are MNHEY and SVGEGT. Here the CDR3 reads CASSGRMRGTEAFF. CDR3 coding DNA: TGTGCCAGCAGTGGACGGATGCGTGGAACTGAAGCTTTCTTT.

This clonotype was seen a few times. The chain recombines TRBV20-1 with TRBJ2-7; 9 bases match TRBD1. The CDR3 has 13 residues. The ends lost 6 bases at V and 5 bases at J; junction bases unmatched: 8. Per the germline V gene, CDR1 is DFQATT and CDR2 is SNEGSKA (reference sequence). CDR3 sequence reads: CSATDRGRNEQYF. The CDR3 DNA follows: TGCAGTGCGACGGACAGGGGAAGGAACGAGCAGTACTTC.

At least ten counts were recorded for this clonotype. This chain uses TRBV18 with TRBJ2-5; 7 bases fit TRBD1. Germline V gene sequence: CDR1 KGHSH, CDR2 LQKENI. V shed 0 bases, J shed 14 bases, and the junction held 6 bases outside the gene matches. The CDR3 runs to 12 residues. The DNA for the CDR3 is TGTGCCAGCTCACCACCTACAGGGGCACGCTACTTC. Protein: CASSPPTGARYF.

This clonotype was seen repeatedly, ten times or more. The CDR3 region is CASSPYGSGETQYF. For the CDR3, the DNA is TGTGCCAGCAGCCCCTACGGGAGCGGGGAGACCCAGTACTTC. The V and J genes are TRBV7-2 and TRBJ2-5, with D perhaps matching TRBD2 (6 bases). Trimming cost V 5 bases and J 5 bases, with 15 bases left between them. The CDR3 has 14 amino acids. Germline V gene sequence: CDR1 SGHTA, CDR2 FQGNSA.

In this sample, this clonotype turned up a few times. The chain is built from TRBV3-1 and TRBJ1-5, with D unresolved. Germline V gene data show CDR1 as LGHDT and CDR2 as YNNKEL (reference sequence). CDR3 length: 16 residues. Trimming left V 0 bases short and J 2 bases short, with 11 bases between. CDR3 residues: CASSQDLVGGNQPQHF. The DNA of the CDR3 is TGTGCCAGCAGCCAAGATTTGGTTGGGGGCAATCAGCCCCAGCATTTT.

This clonotype was seen a handful of times. This chain uses TRBV6-1 with TRBJ2-5; 9 nucleotides line up with TRBD2. V lost 6 bases to trimming and J lost 2 bases; unmatched junction nucleotides: 4. This CDR3 comprises 14 residues. Germline lookup yields CDR1 MNHNS and CDR2 SASEGT. CDR3 region: CASRLAGAQETQYF. CDR3 DNA: TGTGCCAGCAGGTTAGCGGGGGCACAAGAGACCCAGTACTTC.

This clonotype was counted ten times or more. DNA of the CDR3: TGCGCCAGCAGCTTCGACGACAGACGCTATGGCTACACCTTC. Protein product: CASSFDDRRYGYTF. The J gene is TRBJ1-2, the V gene TRBV5-1, with a tentative D call TRBD1 (5 bases). The CDR3 extends over 14 amino acids. Germline CDR1 and CDR2: SGHRS and YFSETQ. With 2 bases removed from V and 4 bases from J, the gap between germline ends came to 12 bases.

V gene TRBV15 combines with J gene TRBJ2-1, with D tentatively TRBD2 (6 bases). The CDR3 sequence is 18 residues long. The V and J ends lost 1 base and 1 base respectively, with 17 bases between them. Germline CDR1 and CDR2: LNHNV and YYDKDF (reference sequence). CDR3 DNA sequence: TGTGCCACCAGCAGAGTGGGCGACGTGGGGGGTTCCTACAATGAGCAGTTCTTC. Translating gives CATSRVGDVGGSYNEQFF.

This clonotype came up many times. The V gene is TRBV29-1, the J gene TRBJ1-2, with D possibly matching TRBD1 (6 bases). There are 14 residues in the CDR3. Germline V gene data show CDR1 as SQVTM and CDR2 as ANQGSEA. With 3 bases removed from V and 1 base from J, the gap between germline ends came to 12 bases. The CDR3 region is CSVDPGHHNYGYTF. The CDR3, as DNA: TGCAGCGTTGACCCGGGACACCATAACTATGGCTACACCTTC.

Ten or more counts support this clonotype. V usage is TRBV6-1 and J usage is TRBJ1-1; a possible D gene is TRBD1 (5 bases). The length of the CDR3 is 16 residues. Trimming stripped 6 bases from V and 4 bases from J, with 21 bases between. Germline lookup yields CDR1 MNHNS and CDR2 SASEGT. CDR3: CASRLAGGTLFTEAFF. The CDR3 DNA sequence: TGTGCCAGCAGACTCGCCGGGGGAACACTATTCACTGAAGCTTTCTTT.

Ten or more counts support this clonotype. The chain employs TRBV7-3 and TRBJ2-6, with TRBD1 matching 8 bases. Germline V gene lookup returns CDR1 SGHTA and CDR2 FQGTGA. The CDR3 has 18 amino acids. V shed 0 bases and J 4 bases; nucleotides not matched to a gene: 8. This CDR3 reads CASSLTGQGARGANVLTF. As DNA, the CDR3 is TGTGCCAGCAGCTTAACTGGCCAGGGGGCGCGCGGGGCCAACGTCCTGACTTTC.